What follows describes a single T cell receptor (beta chain). This clonotype was detected a few times. Its cognate antigen has yet to be identified. No base qualities exist here, and no much larger clone lies one base off it. Library preparation employed multiplex PCR. The instrument was an Illumina HiSeq 4000. To build TCR beta libraries, CDR3 regions were amplified by Arm-PCR using iRepertoire HTBI primers. Gel purification was performed on PCR products prior to sequencing. Per the source publication's procedure: Gene usage analysis of CDR3 amino acid clonotypes used the 55 to 65 TRBV and approximately 13 TRBJ segments found across samples. COPE and FqMerger were used to merge the filtered high-quality paired reads into contigs. BLAST was used to align contigs to IMGT TRBV, TRBD and TRBJ reference genes, with CDR3 defined following IMGT. Any clonotype with a frequency above 0.1% was counted as a highly expanded clone. Repertoire diversity was measured by Shannon entropy, and V-J evenness by the Gini coefficient. A clonotype found in more than one individual was treated as public. The public sequencing data were trimmed at Q25 with fastp and processed into clonotypes with MiXCR by TCRdb, which kept only in-frame beta chains. When rows share a CDR3 protein, they turn into one entry using the most common DNA and genes. The V and J calls and clone size come from TCRdb's table, not from the authors' own analysis. The sample data list about 540,000 distinct CDR3 sequences, and approximately 12% of these were observed just once. The top ten constitute roughly 9.7% of the sample.

The CDR3, from cysteine to phenylalanine, totals 14 residues. The entry retains the CDR3 DNA only, 42 bases that are in frame from base 1. V trim: 4 bases; J trim: 5 bases; unmatched bases: 7. Via the germline V gene, CDR1 is KGHSH and CDR2 LQKENI. The data originate from a study of regulatory T cells in long-lasting Graves disease (dated by TCRdb to 2020 to 2023). Describing the broader study: Patients with newly diagnosed Graves' disease had been on antithyroid drugs for under 3 months. This study used TCR sequencing and RNA sequencing of peripheral blood to compare persistent Graves' disease patients against newly diagnosed Graves' disease patients. The study was registered as a clinical trial and conducted in China. A total of roughly 35 samples were covered by TCR sequencing, comprising approximately 13 persistent and approximately 20 newly diagnosed Graves' disease patients.

What the work shows at the level of the full study, not this receptor alone: Sequencing and analysis were limited to the TCR beta chain. Persistent disease showed preferential use of TRBV28, TRBJ1-2 and TRBJ2-5, whereas newly diagnosed disease favored TRBV20-1 and TRBJ2-1. Compared with newly diagnosed patients, persistent Graves' disease patients had lower TCR Shannon entropy and fewer highly expanded clones, which suggests clonal expansion. More public clonotypes were shared among persistent patients (roughly 2,700) than among newly diagnosed patients (roughly 960). The authors acknowledged the small sample size as a limitation that may reduce accuracy. Because the primary lesion, thyroid tissue, could not be accessed, the study looked at peripheral blood alone.

The sample's time point label, decoded: newly diagnosed GD, antithyroid drugs for less than 3 months. RNA was extracted from PBMCs in TRIzol for both TCR sequencing and RNA sequencing. The diagnosis of Graves' disease was made according to American Thyroid Association guidelines. Recruitment of patients was carried out at an endocrinology department in Xi'an, China. Each patient gave approximately 10 milliliters of peripheral blood, collected in an EDTA anticoagulant tube. Ficoll Paque Plus density gradient separation was used to isolate PBMCs, and no additional T cell sorting was done. RNA quality was checked with an Agilent 2100 Bioanalyzer and agarose gel, and concentration with a NanoDrop 2000. The same specimen was also included in a second study, on T cells in Graves' hyperthyroidism and ophthalmopathy. The second study, in turn, reports: Graves' hyperthyroidism was defined as stable when no progression to ophthalmopathy occurred over 18 months of follow-up. The hyperthyroidism patients were between 18 and 65 years old and newly diagnosed, with a disease duration of less than 2 months. Exclusion was applied to patients with uncontrolled infections, other autoimmune diseases, pregnancy or lactation. Diagnoses relied on clinical symptoms, serum thyroxine and TRAb, thyroid ultrasound and orbital computed tomography. The first round of RT-PCR for the TCR CDR3 was performed with the HTBI primer set and the Qiagen OneStep RT-PCR kit. Most expanded thyroid clonotypes (frequency above 0.001) were also detected in blood, a finding suggesting that blood repertoires may reflect thyroid immune responses. A 13 V-J signature model separated ophthalmopathy from stable hyperthyroidism, with just over 85% sensitivity and 81.08% specificity in cross-validation and 80%/75% in testing. In validation, the model predicted progression to ophthalmopathy with approximately 70% sensitivity and less than 75% specificity, a median of around six months before onset. A discovery cohort of around 100 patients, approximately 45 with Graves' ophthalmopathy and approximately 57 with stable Graves' hyperthyroidism, was used to find distinguishing TCR V-J signatures. Prospective prediction of ophthalmopathy was tested in an independent validation cohort of about 19 hyperthyroidism patients and around 16 patients who later progressed to ophthalmopathy. The approximately 100 discovery patients were randomly divided into training and test sets at a 7:3 ratio. In addition, the study compared T-cell repertoires in thyroid tissue and in blood from five or six Graves' hyperthyroidism patients. After sampling, hyperthyroidism patients received methimazole starting at 30 mg daily, and ophthalmopathy patients received high-dose intravenous methylprednisolone. A second multiplex PCR round built the libraries, followed by size selection and purification. Sequencing of the libraries was done on an Illumina HiSeq2000 using paired-end 100 bp reads. SOAPnuke was used to process the raw data, removing reads that contained adapters or uncalled bases, had a mean Phred below 15, or lacked an exact match to the constant primer or identifier. High-quality paired reads were merged using COPE v1.2.5, and each unique nucleotide sequence was defined as a clonotype. MiTCR v1.1 was used to align clonotypes to the IMGT TRBV, TRBD and TRBJ reference segments. Only V-J combinations with frequency above 0.0001, covering 99.2% of repertoires, were analysed. The TCS score was defined as the ratio of F50 (clonal expansion) to E x V (chaos), calculated using BLOSUM62-based TCRdist between CDR3 peptides within each V-J. Welch's t-statistics and random forest reduced fewer than 600 V-J features to roughly 13, which were used in a naive Bayes classifier (R e1071). Sample size was not statistically predetermined, and investigators were not blinded to group allocation. According to the paper, TCR Vbeta CDR3 sequencing was carried out on 135 peripheral blood samples, which came from over 40 ophthalmopathy, some 73 hyperthyroidism and roughly 17 progressor patients.

The source material was peripheral blood mononuclear cells (PBMCs), sampled at new diagnosis, from a patient treated with antithyroid drugs. The sequence came from a man aged 25 to 45 with Graves disease. Donor details come from another sample of the same person, matched by shared clones. Recombination linked TRBV18 to TRBJ1-1, with 7 junctional bases fitting TRBD1. CDR3 protein: CASSLRQGKTEAFF. The DNA is TGTGCCAGCTCACTTAGACAGGGAAAGACTGAAGCTTTCTTT.